Each of the 19 T cell receptor beta chains below was sequenced from the same sample in a study of control samples from healthy donors and cancer patients. The method was immunoSEQ multiplex PCR; TCRdb's version includes in-frame clones alone and lacks a portion of them. The repertoire holds around 82,000 clones, with 89% as singletons. The specimen was blood. The receptor set was obtained from a man in his fifties or sixties in good health.

The sample holds one count of this clone. This chain connects TRBV19 to TRBJ2-7; 9 bases map to TRBD1. Trimming removed 6 bases from V and 0 bases from J; junction bases left unmatched: 3. The CDR3 sequence is 14 residues long. CDR1 is LNHDA and CDR2 is SQIVND in the germline V gene (reference sequence). The CDR3 sequence is CASRGTGISYEQYF. The DNA for the CDR3 is TGTGCCAGTAGAGGGACAGGGATCTCCTACGAGCAGTACTTC.

The chain uses TRBV18 and TRBJ2-3, with 10 bases aligning to TRBD2. CDR3 length equals 16 residues. J lost 6 bases, V lost 3 bases, and 9 bases had no gene match. Germline V lookup: CDR1 KGHSH, CDR2 LQKENI. The CDR3 loop reads CASSPIAGGKGDTQYF. As DNA, the CDR3 is TGTGCCAGCTCACCTATAGCGGGGGGAAAAGGCGATACGCAGTATTTT.

This chain links TRBV5-1 with TRBJ1-5; a weak D match, TRBD1 (5 bases). Looked up from germline, CDR1 is SGHRS and CDR2 is YFSETQ. Trimming pared 0 bases from V and 7 bases from J, leaving 11 bases between. This CDR3 region has 14 residues. CDR3 sequence reads: CASSLEGKGQPQHF. The CDR3 nucleotides are TGCGCCAGCAGCTTGGAAGGAAAGGGGCAGCCCCAGCATTTT. Full variable domain (remainder filled in from reference TRBV5-1 and TRBJ1-5): KAGVTQTPRYLIKTRGQQVTLSCSPISGHRSVSWYQQTPGQGLQFLFEYFSETQRNKGNFPGRFSGRQFSNSRSEMNVSTLELGDSALYLCASSLEGKGQPQHFGDGTRLSIL.

J is TRBJ1-1 and V is TRBV5-1, with TRBD1 matching over 9 bases. This CDR3 is built from 15 residues. The J segment lost 3 bases and the V segment lost 8 bases, leaving 11 bases of the junction unmatched. CDR1 and CDR2 from the germline V gene are SGHRS and YFSETQ. CDR3 loop: CASQWTGVGDTEAFF. The CDR3 DNA follows: TGCGCCAGTCAATGGACAGGGGTTGGAGACACTGAAGCTTTCTTT.

The V and J genes are TRBV10-3 and TRBJ1-4, with D unclear. With 6 bases removed from V and 8 bases from J, the gap between germline ends came to 10 bases. The CDR3 is made up of 12 amino acids. Per germline, CDR1 ENHRY and CDR2 SYGVKD. The CDR3 bases are TGTGCCATCAGCGGGATAGAGGAAAAACTGTTTTTT. It yields the protein CAISGIEEKLFF.

The rearrangement uses TRBV19 and TRBJ2-1; 11 nucleotides agree with TRBD2. The CDR3 totals 14 residues. Germline CDR1 LNHDA, CDR2 SQIVND (reference sequence). V trimming: 4 bases; J trimming: 7 bases; junction bases outside the gene matches: 3. The CDR3 coding sequence is TGTGCCAGTAGTAGACTAGCGGGGTTTAATGAGCAGTTCTTC. It encodes CASSRLAGFNEQFF.

CDR3 nucleotide sequence: TGTGCCAGCAGCCCCGAAGGCGGGGGGGCCGGCACAGATACGCAGTATTTT. It translates to CASSPEGGGAGTDTQYF. The chain uses TRBV9 and TRBJ2-3; TRBD2 aligns across 9 bases. This CDR3 contains 17 residues. The trim removed 4 bases at V and 1 base at J, leaving 10 bases unmatched. Germline V gene sequence: CDR1 SGDLS, CDR2 YYNGEE.

This chain connects TRBV19 to TRBJ1-2, with D uncertain. Germline lookup yields CDR1 LNHDA and CDR2 SQIVND (reference sequence). The CDR3 spans 14 residues. With 2 bases removed from V and 4 bases from J, the gap between germline ends came to 11 bases. The CDR3 sequence is CASSIQLRSYGYTF. In nucleotides, the CDR3 is TGTGCCAGTAGTATACAGCTAAGAAGCTATGGCTACACCTTC.

The V gene is TRBV3-1 (or the pseudogene TRBV3-2), the J gene TRBJ1-2; 8 positions agree with TRBD1. The CDR3 spans 15 residues. V shed 7 bases and J 8 bases; nucleotides not matched to a gene: 15. The germline V gene has CDR1 LGHDT and CDR2 YNNKEL (reference sequence). The CDR3: CASTPGQGLTWGYTF. DNA of the CDR3: TGTGCCAGCACCCCTGGACAGGGCTTGACTTGGGGCTACACCTTC.

The J gene is TRBJ1-2, the V gene TRBV27; D remains ambiguous. This CDR3 region has 13 residues. The V end lost 5 bases, the J end lost 5 bases, and 12 bases lay between the germline ends. CDR1 and CDR2 from the germline V gene are MNHEY and SMNVEV (reference sequence). The CDR3 bases are TGTGCCAGCAGTCCCCTCGGCAGGTATGGCTACACCTTC. It yields the protein CASSPLGRYGYTF.

V gene TRBV7-9 combines with J gene TRBJ1-1, with D unresolved. The V end was cut by 4 bases, the J end by 3 bases, with 12 bases between. The CDR3 sequence is 14 residues long. Per germline, CDR1 SEHNR and CDR2 FQNEAQ (reference sequence). In DNA, the CDR3 is TGTGCCAGCAGCTGGGAAGGGAGGGACACTGAAGCTTTCTTT. The encoded protein is CASSWEGRDTEAFF.

The CDR3 sequence: CAWSKDTDTQYF. The CDR3 DNA follows: TGTGCCTGGAGTAAGGACACAGATACGCAGTATTTT. V usage is TRBV30 and J usage is TRBJ2-3; D gene ambiguous. Germline CDR1 and CDR2: GTSNPN and SVGIG (reference sequence). V gave up 2 bases and J gave up 2 bases, with 5 bases separating them. This CDR3 has 12 amino acids.

The genes are TRBV3-1 (or the pseudogene TRBV3-2) and TRBJ2-7, with D maybe TRBD1 (6 bases). With 4 bases removed from V and 3 bases from J, the gap between germline ends came to 16 bases. Germline-derived CDR1 and CDR2 are LGHDT and YNNKEL (reference sequence). This CDR3 region has 15 residues. The CDR3 protein is CASSPLRQENYEQYF. CDR3 nucleotide sequence: TGTGCCAGCAGCCCCTTACGACAGGAAAACTACGAGCAGTACTTC.

V gene TRBV5-1 combines with J gene TRBJ1-6; TRBD1 agrees at 9 bases. The V and J ends lost 0 bases and 5 bases, in that order; junction bases with no gene match: 6. Germline CDR1 is SGHRS and CDR2 is YFSETQ. The CDR3 extends over 17 amino acids. CDR3 region: CASSLALGTGNNSPLHF. The CDR3 nucleotides are TGCGCCAGCAGCTTGGCCCTGGGGACAGGGAATAATTCACCCCTCCACTTT.

In this sample, this clone turned up a few times. The V and J genes are TRBV7-2 and TRBJ1-5; D remains unclear. Trimming left V 2 bases short and J 0 bases short, with 5 bases between. The germline CDR1 and CDR2 sequences are SGHTA and FQGNSA. The CDR3 is made up of 14 amino acids. The CDR3 loop reads CASSLRVSNQPQHF. In nucleotides, the CDR3 is TGTGCCAGCAGCTTACGGGTTAGCAATCAGCCCCAGCATTTT. The full variable domain, rest sourced from reference TRBV7-2 and TRBJ1-5, is GAGVSQSPSNKVTEKGKDVELRCDPISGHTALYWYRQSLGQGLEFLIYFQGNSAPDKSGLPSDRFSAERTGGSVSTLTIQRTQQEDSAVYLCASSLRVSNQPQHFGDGTRLSIL.

In this sample, this clone turned up once. V and J are TRBV4-1 and TRBJ1-2; 9 bases line up with TRBD1. The CDR3 contains 17 residues. V dropped 0 bases and J dropped 5; count of bases not matched to a gene: 10. CDR1 is MGHRA, CDR2 YSYEKL, per germline. CDR3 bases: TGCGCCAGCAGCCAAGACGAAACCGGGACAGGGTTTTATGGCTACACCTTC. Translated, it gives CASSQDETGTGFYGYTF.

The chain uses TRBV11-3 and TRBJ2-7, with D tentatively TRBD1 (6 bases). CDR3 length: 13 amino acids. Germline-derived CDR1 and CDR2 are SGHNT and YENEEA. Trimming pared 5 bases from V and 5 bases from J, leaving 13 bases between. CDR3 loop: CASSLTGSDEQYF. In DNA, the CDR3 is TGTGCCAGCAGCCTCACAGGGTCAGACGAGCAGTACTTC. Variable domain in full (rest from reference TRBV11-3 and TRBJ2-7): EAGVVQSPRYKIIEKKQPVAFWCNPISGHNTLYWYLQNLGQGPELLIRYENEEAVDDSQLPKDRFSAERLKGVDSTLKIQPAELGDSAVYLCASSLTGSDEQYFGPGTRLTVT.

CDR3 DNA sequence: TGTGCCAGCGGGTCAGGGACACTTATGGCAGGTTCACCCCTCCACTTT. This translates into CASGSGTLMAGSPLHF. The rearrangement uses TRBV7-9 and TRBJ1-6; D perhaps matches TRBD1 (6 bases). The ends were cut back, 8 bases at V and 9 bases at J, with 23 bases in the middle. The CDR3 has 16 residues. Germline CDR1 and CDR2: SEHNR and FQNEAQ (reference sequence).

The chain combines TRBV7-2 with TRBJ1-1; D is undetermined. Trimming removed 1 base at V and 0 bases at J, with 6 bases between. CDR1 SGHTA and CDR2 FQGNSA come from the germline V gene. CDR3 length equals 14 residues. The CDR3 DNA reads as TGTGCCAGCAGCTTAGTACGGTTGAACACTGAAGCTTTCTTT. It translates to CASSLVRLNTEAFF.